The 22 T cell receptor beta chains below all came from one sample that was sequenced in a study of radiotherapy plus CTLA-4 blockade in lung cancer. The method was immunoSEQ multiplex PCR; TCRdb's version includes in-frame clones alone and lacks a portion of them. This sample has roughly 75,000 clones, with under 80% found just once. This specimen consisted of peripheral blood, obtained from a patient treated with radiotherapy plus ipilimumab. The receptors stem from a human donor with non-small cell lung cancer whose response to radiotherapy plus ipilimumab could not be evaluated. Some clones in this sample may be carry-over from other donors' samples.

The table lists this clone with a count of one. The V call is TRBV18, the J call TRBJ2-2; 9 nucleotides align to TRBD2. CDR3 length: 17 amino acids. Trimming removed 3 bases from V and 2 bases from J; junction bases left unmatched: 7. CDR1 and CDR2 from the germline V gene are KGHSH and LQKENI. CDR3 DNA sequence: TGTGCCAGCTCACCTGCGAGCGGGGGGCTTAACACCGGGGAGCTGTTTTTT. This gives the protein CASSPASGGLNTGELFF.

The chain has TRBV7-3 and TRBJ2-6, with D unclear. Looked up from germline, CDR1 is SGHTA and CDR2 is FQGTGA. The CDR3 extends over 15 amino acids. With 0 bases removed from V and 2 bases from J, the gap between germline ends came to 5 bases. The CDR3 sequence is CASSLTATGANVLTF. Here the CDR3 DNA reads TGTGCCAGCAGCTTAACCGCGACTGGGGCCAACGTCCTGACTTTC.

The chain carries TRBV7-3 and TRBJ2-5, with D perhaps TRBD2 (5 bases). This CDR3 is built from 14 residues. CDR1 and CDR2 (germline): SGHTA, FQGTGA. Deletions cut 5 bases from V and 0 bases from J, with 10 bases between. The CDR3 DNA reads as TGTGCCAGCAGCCCTCAAGCGGACCAAGAGACCCAGTACTTC. It encodes CASSPQADQETQYF.

In this sample, this clone turned up a few times. This chain links TRBV5-1 with TRBJ1-2; 11 positions match TRBD1. The CDR3 is made up of 14 amino acids. Trimming removed 5 bases from V and 8 bases from J; junction bases left unmatched: 8. Per the germline V gene, CDR1 is SGHRS and CDR2 is YFSETQ. CDR3 DNA: TGCGCCAGCAGGCCGGGACAGGGGGAGCAGGGCTACACCTTC. This sequence encodes CASRPGQGEQGYTF.

The gene calls are TRBV19 and TRBJ2-3; tentatively, D is TRBD2 (7 bases). Trimming took 6 bases from V and 3 from J, leaving 16 bases between them. The CDR3 consists of 15 residues. CDR1 is LNHDA, CDR2 SQIVND, per germline (reference sequence). CDR3 residues: CASRYREGRTDTQYF. As DNA, the CDR3 is TGTGCCAGTAGGTACAGGGAGGGAAGGACAGATACGCAGTATTTT.

V is TRBV4-1 and J is TRBJ2-7; TRBD2 aligns across 9 bases. The CDR3 sequence is 14 residues long. J gave up 6 bases and V 4 bases, and 7 bases lay outside the gene matches. The germline CDR1 and CDR2 sequences are MGHRA and YSYEKL. The CDR3 region is CASSPQAGGGEQYF. The CDR3 DNA sequence: TGCGCCAGCAGCCCCCAGGCGGGGGGGGGCGAGCAGTACTTC.

The chain's CDR3 is CASTTGGGSFYGYTF. For the CDR3, the DNA is TGTGCCAGCACCACAGGGGGCGGAAGTTTCTATGGCTACACCTTC. This rearrangement joins TRBV6-6 to TRBJ1-2; 9 bases line up with TRBD1. Trimming took 7 bases from V and 4 from J; bases not matched to a gene: 10. The germline V gene has CDR1 MNHNY and CDR2 SVGAGI (reference sequence). The CDR3 contains 15 residues.

The chain's CDR3 is CASSLDRGNSPLHF. CDR3 nucleotides: TGTGCCAGCAGTCTTGACAGGGGAAATTCACCCCTCCACTTT. The chain links TRBV27 to TRBJ1-6, with TRBD1 identical over 8 bases. V trimming: 5 bases; J trimming: 7 bases; junction bases outside the gene matches: 4. This CDR3 has 14 residues. CDR1 and CDR2 from the germline V gene are MNHEY and SMNVEV (reference sequence).

The chain joins TRBV6-6 to TRBJ1-1; 8 bases are a match to TRBD1. Germline CDR1 MNHNY, CDR2 SVGAGI (reference sequence). The CDR3 totals 14 residues. V was clipped by 7 bases and J by 2 bases; unmatched bases: 6. In DNA, the CDR3 is TGTGCCAGCAACCACCAGGGGGCCAACACTGAAGCTTTCTTT. Amino acids: CASNHQGANTEAFF.

This sequence joins TRBV29-1 and TRBJ1-2; D is unclear. The CDR3 totals 10 residues. V was pared by 3 bases and J by 7 bases, with 6 bases between. Germline lookup yields CDR1 SQVTM and CDR2 ANQGSEA. For the CDR3, the DNA is TGCAGCGTTGATGAGTTTGGCTACACCTTC. Translating gives CSVDEFGYTF.

This clone was recorded at least ten times. As DNA, the CDR3 is TGTGCCAGCAGCGACGGGGGGTATGGGGAGCAGTACTTC. This translates into CASSDGGYGEQYF. The rearrangement joins TRBV2 to TRBJ2-7; 7 positions agree with TRBD2. The ends lost 6 bases at V and 7 bases at J; junction bases unmatched: 9. The CDR3 consists of 13 residues. Germline V gene sequence: CDR1 SNHLY, CDR2 FYNNEI.

This chain joins TRBV5-1 and TRBJ2-7, with 7 bases matching TRBD2. The CDR3 is made up of 13 amino acids. The trim removed 7 bases at V and 3 bases at J, leaving 7 bases unmatched. Germline loops: CDR1 SGHRS, CDR2 YFSETQ. The CDR3 sequence: CASRLLADYEQYF. In nucleotides, the CDR3 is TGCGCCAGCCGCCTCCTAGCGGACTACGAGCAGTACTTC.

The J gene is TRBJ2-7, the V gene TRBV6-6; TRBD1 agrees at 8 bases. The length of the CDR3 is 14 residues. Germline-derived CDR1 and CDR2 are MNHNY and SVGAGI (reference sequence). V was clipped by 7 bases and J by 6 bases; unmatched bases: 11. This CDR3 reads CASILTGADSEQYF. The CDR3 nucleotides read TGTGCCAGCATACTGACAGGGGCCGACAGCGAGCAGTACTTC.

The rearrangement links TRBV2 to TRBJ2-5, with a weak D call TRBD1 (6 bases). Trimming pared 5 bases from V and 3 bases from J, leaving 10 bases between. Looked up from germline, CDR1 is SNHLY and CDR2 is FYNNEI. This CDR3 spans 13 amino acids. For the CDR3, the DNA is TGTGCCAGCAGTTGGGACACGGAAGAGACCCAGTACTTC. Its translation: CASSWDTEETQYF. Complete variable domain (other parts from reference TRBV2 and TRBJ2-5): EPEVTQTPSHQVTQMGQEVILRCVPISNHLYFYWYRQILGQKVEFLVSFYNNEISEKSEIFDDQFSVERPDGSNFTLKIRSTKLEDSAMYFCASSWDTEETQYFGPGTRLLVL.

This sequence joins TRBV5-1 and TRBJ2-5; TRBD1 aligns across 8 bases. CDR1 is SGHRS, CDR2 YFSETQ, per germline. The CDR3 covers 15 residues. With V trimmed by 0 bases and J by 2 bases, 3 bases remained unmatched. Written as DNA, the CDR3 is TGCGCCAGCAGCTTGGGACAGGGGAGACAAGAGACCCAGTACTTC. Encoded protein: CASSLGQGRQETQYF.

This clone showed up just once. The chain recombines TRBV11-2 with TRBJ2-3, with D hard to call. The V end lost 3 bases, the J end lost 0 bases, and 4 bases lay between the germline ends. The CDR3 extends over 13 amino acids. The V gene's germline CDR1 is SGHAT and CDR2 FQNNGV. The CDR3 nucleotides read TGTGCCAGCAGCTTTCGGAGCACAGATACGCAGTATTTT. Encoded protein: CASSFRSTDTQYF.

The chain is built from TRBV6-5 and TRBJ1-1; D not certain. Trimming removed 2 bases from V and 4 bases from J, with 14 bases in between. The CDR3 covers 15 residues. The germline V gene encodes CDR1 MNHEY and CDR2 SVGAGI. Here the CDR3 DNA reads TGTGCCAGCAGTTACGGCAGGCTAACTAGCACTGAAGCTTTCTTT. Translated: CASSYGRLTSTEAFF.

CDR3 protein: CASSQDLEDTQYF. The CDR3 DNA reads TGTGCCAGCAGCCAAGATCTGGAGGATACGCAGTATTTT. V gene TRBV14 combines with J gene TRBJ2-3; D remains ambiguous. Trimming shortened V by 0 bases and J by 6 bases, and 7 bases separated the two germline ends. The germline V gene has CDR1 SGHDN and CDR2 FVKESK. The CDR3 runs to 13 residues.

The chain has TRBV2 and TRBJ1-5; maybe TRBD1 (6 bases). In germline, CDR1 is SNHLY, CDR2 FYNNEI. The CDR3 covers 13 residues. V lost 4 bases, J lost 2 bases, and 6 bases lay in between. CDR3 sequence reads: CASSGTGNQPQHF. In nucleotides, the CDR3 is TGTGCCAGCAGTGGGACAGGCAATCAGCCCCAGCATTTT.

The chain combines TRBV29-1 with TRBJ2-3; TRBD2 aligns across 9 bases. The junction had 13 bases not matched to a gene; V was cut back by 6 bases and J by 9 bases. The length of the CDR3 is 14 residues. Per germline, CDR1 SQVTM and CDR2 ANQGSEA. In DNA form, the CDR3 reads TGCAGCGTCGACCCCGGGCGGGGGGGCTTCACGCAGTATTTT. This codes for CSVDPGRGGFTQYF.

V is TRBV5-1 and J is TRBJ2-6; D not resolved. The CDR3 contains 15 residues. Looked up from germline, CDR1 is SGHRS and CDR2 is YFSETQ. With 4 bases removed from V and 4 bases from J, the gap between germline ends came to 12 bases. CDR3 loop: CASSKAAEGANVLTF. CDR3 in DNA: TGCGCCAGCAGCAAAGCCGCGGAGGGGGCCAACGTCCTGACTTTC.

The V call is TRBV29-1, the J call TRBJ2-2; TRBD2 might be the D (5 bases). This CDR3 region has 12 residues. CDR1 and CDR2 (germline): SQVTM, ANQGSEA. V lost 2 bases and J lost 7, with 8 bases in between. The CDR3 region is CSVEQGSGELFF. The CDR3 nucleotides are TGCAGCGTTGAACAAGGGAGCGGGGAGCTGTTTTTT.